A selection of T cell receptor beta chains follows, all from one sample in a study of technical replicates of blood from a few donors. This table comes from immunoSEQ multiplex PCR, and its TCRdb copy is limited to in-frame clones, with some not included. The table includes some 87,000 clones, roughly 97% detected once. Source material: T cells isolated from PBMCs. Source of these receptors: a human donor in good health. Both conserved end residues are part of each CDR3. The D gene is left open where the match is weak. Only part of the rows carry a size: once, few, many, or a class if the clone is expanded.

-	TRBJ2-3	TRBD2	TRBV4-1	TGCGCCAGCAGCCAAGAACTAGCGGGACTCACAGATACGCAGTATTTT	CASSQELAGLTDTQYF
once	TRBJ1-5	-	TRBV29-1	TGCAGCGTGGGAGGGGGGAGTAGCAATCAGCCCCAGCATTTT	CSVGGGSSNQPQHF
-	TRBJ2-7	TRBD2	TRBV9	TGTGCCAGCAGCTCAAGTCTAGCGGGATTTTCCTACGAGCAGTACTTC	CASSSSLAGFSYEQYF
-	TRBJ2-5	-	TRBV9	TGTGCCAGCAGCGTATTAGCGGTCCAAGAGACCCAGTACTTC	CASSVLAVQETQYF
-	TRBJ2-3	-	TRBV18	TGTGCCAGCTCACCGCGCCCCCGGGACACAGATACGCAGTATTTT	CASSPRPRDTDTQYF
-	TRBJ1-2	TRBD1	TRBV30	TGTGCCTGGAGTGAGATCCGGGACAGGGGTTATGGCTACACCTTC	CAWSEIRDRGYGYTF
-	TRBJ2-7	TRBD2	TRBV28	TGTGCCAGCAGTTCAGAGCGGGAAAAGCTCGAGCAGTACTTC	CASSSEREKLEQYF
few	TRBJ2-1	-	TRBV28	TGTGCCAGCAGTAACAGGAATCTCGTATACAATGAGCAGTTCTTC	CASSNRNLVYNEQFF
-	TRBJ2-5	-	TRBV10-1	TGCGCCAGCAGTGAGCCGGGGTCAGAGACCCAGTACTTC	CASSEPGSETQYF
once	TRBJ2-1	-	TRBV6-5	TGTGCCAGCAGCCCCGAAATGGAGAGTAACAATGAGCAGTTCTTC	CASSPEMESNNEQFF
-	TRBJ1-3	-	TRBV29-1	TGCAGCGTTGTACTCCTAAACACCATATATTTT	CSVVLLNTIYF
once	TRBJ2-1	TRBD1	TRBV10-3	TGTGCCATCAGTGGGACAGGATATATGTATGAGCAGTTCTTC	CAISGTGYMYEQFF
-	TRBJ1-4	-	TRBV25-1	TGTGCCAGCAGCCCTGGGGGGTTGGCAAATGAAAAACTGTTTTTT	CASSPGGLANEKLFF
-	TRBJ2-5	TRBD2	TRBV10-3	TGTGCCATCAGCGGTTGGGGGGCGGGAGGCCAGCAAGAGACCCAGTACTTC	CAISGWGAGGQQETQYF
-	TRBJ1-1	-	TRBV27	TGTGCCAGCAGACCGGGGACACCGGGGCTGAACACTGAAGCTTTCTTT	CASRPGTPGLNTEAFF
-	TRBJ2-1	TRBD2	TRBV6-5	TGTGCCAGCAGTCCGGGGGGTACAATTGAGCAGTTCTTC	CASSPGGTIEQFF
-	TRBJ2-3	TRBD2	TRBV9	TGTGCCAGCAGCGTCCAATTGACTAGCAGCACAGATACGCAGTATTTT	CASSVQLTSSTDTQYF
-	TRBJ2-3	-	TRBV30	TGTGCCTGGAGTGTAACGAGGGCGGGTACAGATACGCAGTATTTT	CAWSVTRAGTDTQYF
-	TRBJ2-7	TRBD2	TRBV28	TGTGCCAGCAGTTTATTGGGGGGGAGGGAGCAGTACTTC	CASSLLGGREQYF
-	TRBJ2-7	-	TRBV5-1	TGCGCCAGCAGCTTGGTTGGGAGCGAGCAGTACTTC	CASSLVGSEQYF
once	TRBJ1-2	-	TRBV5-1	TGCGCCAGCAGCTTGCAGGGGCATGGCTACACCTTC	CASSLQGHGYTF
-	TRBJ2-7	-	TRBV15	TGTGCCACCAGCCGGATGACAGCCGCCACCTACGAGCAGTACTTC	CATSRMTAATYEQYF
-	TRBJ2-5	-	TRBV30	TGTGCCTGGGGAGGCGTAAAGACCCAGTACTTC	CAWGGVKTQYF
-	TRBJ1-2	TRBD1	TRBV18	TGTGCCAGCTCCCCGACAGGGGAGTTTGGCTACACCTTC	CASSPTGEFGYTF
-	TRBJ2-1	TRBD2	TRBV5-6	TGTGCCAGCAGCCTTTCTAGGACTAGCCTCAATGAGCAGTTCTTC	CASSLSRTSLNEQFF
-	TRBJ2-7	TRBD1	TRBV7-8	TGTGCCAGCAGCTGGGACAGCTACGAGCAGTACTTC	CASSWDSYEQYF
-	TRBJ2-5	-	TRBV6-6	TGTGCCAGCACCCCTGGGGAGAACCGGTACCAAGAGACCCAGTACTTC	CASTPGENRYQETQYF
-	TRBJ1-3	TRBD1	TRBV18	TGTGCCAGCTCACCAGGACAGGGGGTTGGAAACACCATATATTTT	CASSPGQGVGNTIYF
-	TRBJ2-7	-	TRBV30	TGTGCCTGGCTACAGGGTAACTCCTACGAGCAGTACTTC	CAWLQGNSYEQYF
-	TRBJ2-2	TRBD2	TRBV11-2	TGTGCCAGCAGCTCATTAGCGGGAAGTGGTACCGGGGAGCTGTTTTTT	CASSSLAGSGTGELFF
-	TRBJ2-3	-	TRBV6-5	TGTGCCAGCAGTTATAATAGTGGGCTCTGGGATACGCAGTATTTT	CASSYNSGLWDTQYF
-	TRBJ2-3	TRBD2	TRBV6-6	TGTGCCAGCAGTGTGGGGACTAGCGGGAGGAAAGATACGCAGTATTTT	CASSVGTSGRKDTQYF
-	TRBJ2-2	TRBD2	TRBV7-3	TGTGCCAGCAGCTTCGGGACTACGAACACCGGGGAGCTGTTTTTT	CASSFGTTNTGELFF
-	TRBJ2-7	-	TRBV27	TGTGCCAGCAGTCCAGGGGGACTAGGTAACGAGCAGTACTTC	CASSPGGLGNEQYF
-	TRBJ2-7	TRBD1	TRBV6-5	TGTGCCAGCAGACAGGGGCTCCACGAGCAGTACTTC	CASRQGLHEQYF
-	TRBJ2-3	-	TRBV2	TGTGCCAGCAGTGTCGGGACTAGCACAGATACGCAGTATTTT	CASSVGTSTDTQYF
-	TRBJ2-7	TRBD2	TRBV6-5	TGTGCCAGTTCCGGGACTAGCGGCACCTACGAGCAGTACTTC	CASSGTSGTYEQYF
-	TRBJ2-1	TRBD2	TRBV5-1	TGCGCCAGCAGCTTGGAAGGTAGCGGGAGCTCCCACTACAATGAGCAGTTCTTC	CASSLEGSGSSHYNEQFF
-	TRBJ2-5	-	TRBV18	TGTGCCAGCTCACCGTGGGGCAACCAAGAGACCCAGTACTTC	CASSPWGNQETQYF
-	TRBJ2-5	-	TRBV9	TGTGCCAGCAGGAGGGCAGAGTGGGAGACCCAGTACTTC	CASRRAEWETQYF
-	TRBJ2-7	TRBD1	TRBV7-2	TGTGCCAGCAGCTTGAGGGGGCTATGGTACGAGCAGTACTTC	CASSLRGLWYEQYF
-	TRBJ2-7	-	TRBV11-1	TGTGCCAGCAGCCCCGAGCGGTCTCTAGGGGAGCAGTACTTC	CASSPERSLGEQYF
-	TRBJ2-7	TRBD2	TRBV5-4	TGTGCCAGCGGCAGTGCTAGCGGCGAGCAGTACTTC	CASGSASGEQYF
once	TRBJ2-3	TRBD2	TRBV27	TGTGCCAGCAGTTTATCCCCTAGCGGGAGGGTCTCAGATACGCAGTATTTT	CASSLSPSGRVSDTQYF
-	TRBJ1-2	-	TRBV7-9	TGTGCCAGCAGCCCGGGTCGGGGGGACTATGGCTACACCTTC	CASSPGRGDYGYTF
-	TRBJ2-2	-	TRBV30	TGTGCTTTGGGGCCCGGGCCCCAGACCGGGGAGCTGTTTTTT	CALGPGPQTGELFF
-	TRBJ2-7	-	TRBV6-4	TGTGCCAGCAGTGACCAATCCGACAGGATTCCGTCCTACGAGCAGTACTTC	CASSDQSDRIPSYEQYF
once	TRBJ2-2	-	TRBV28	TGTGCCAGCCTCAAGGAAGGGGACACCGGGGAGCTGTTTTTT	CASLKEGDTGELFF
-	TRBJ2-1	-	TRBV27	TGTGCCAGCAGTTTAGGTCAGGGTCTTGGAAATGAGCAGTTCTTC	CASSLGQGLGNEQFF
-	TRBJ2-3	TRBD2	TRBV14	TGTGCCAGCAGCCAATTATCCGGGACTAGTTTATCAGATACGCAGTATTTT	CASSQLSGTSLSDTQYF
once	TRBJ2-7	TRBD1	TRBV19	TGTGCCAGTAGTATGACAGGGTACAACTACGAGCAGTACTTC	CASSMTGYNYEQYF
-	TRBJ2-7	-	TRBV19	TGTGCCTCCTCCCCAAAGGGGCGCGGAAACTACGAGCAGTACTTC	CASSPKGRGNYEQYF
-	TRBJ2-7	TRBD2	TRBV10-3	TGTGCCATCAGGGCAAGCGGGAGGGAGGAGGAAGAGCAGTACTTC	CAIRASGREEEEQYF
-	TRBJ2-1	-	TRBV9	TGTGCCAGCAGCGTAGGACCCAGGGAAGGTGAGCAGTTCTTC	CASSVGPREGEQFF
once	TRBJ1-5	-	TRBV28	TGTGCCAGCAGTTTCCCCAAACAGGGTTTCGGCAATCAGCCCCAGCATTTT	CASSFPKQGFGNQPQHF